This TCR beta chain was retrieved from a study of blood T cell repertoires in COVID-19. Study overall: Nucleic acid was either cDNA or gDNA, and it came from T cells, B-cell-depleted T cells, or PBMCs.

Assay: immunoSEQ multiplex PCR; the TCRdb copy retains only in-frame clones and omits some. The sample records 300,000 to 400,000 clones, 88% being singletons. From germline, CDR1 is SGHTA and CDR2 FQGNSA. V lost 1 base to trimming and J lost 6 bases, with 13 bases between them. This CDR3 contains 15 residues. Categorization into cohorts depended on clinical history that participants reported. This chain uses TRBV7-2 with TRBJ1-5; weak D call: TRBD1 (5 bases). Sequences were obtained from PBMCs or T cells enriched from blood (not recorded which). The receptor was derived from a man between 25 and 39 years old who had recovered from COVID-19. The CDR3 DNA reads TGTGCCAGCAGCTTAGGCGGGGCGGCTGGTCAGCCCCAGCATTTT. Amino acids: CASSLGGAAGQPQHF.